These 31 T cell receptor beta chains share one sample of origin, sequenced in a study of blood T cell repertoires in COVID-19. TCRdb's copy holds only in-frame clones and misses some; the assay was immunoSEQ multiplex PCR. This repertoire shows roughly 38,000 clones, 76% found once; its top ten account for 8% to 10%. The sequencing input was peripheral blood. The origin of the receptors is a man in his sixties or seventies with active or convalescent COVID-19.

J is TRBJ1-4 and V is TRBV5-1, with D unclear. Trimming stripped 3 bases from V and 6 bases from J, with 12 bases between. Germline V lookup: CDR1 SGHRS, CDR2 YFSETQ. CDR3 size: 14 residues. This CDR3 is CASSSGREDEKLFF. CDR3 nucleotide sequence: TGCGCCAGCAGCTCAGGACGGGAAGATGAAAAACTGTTTTTT.

The genes are TRBV7-3 and TRBJ1-2; the D is unclear. This CDR3 has 10 residues. Germline V gene data show CDR1 as SGHTA and CDR2 as FQGTGA. V was shortened by 7 bases and J by 8 bases, with 8 bases between the two germline ends. CDR3: CASIHLGYTF. CDR3 DNA sequence: TGTGCCAGCATCCATTTGGGCTACACCTTC.

This sequence joins TRBV6-6 and TRBJ1-5; perhaps TRBD1 as D (5 bases). Trimming removed 5 bases at V and 6 bases at J, with 14 bases between. CDR1 is MNHNY and CDR2 is SVGAGI in the germline V gene (reference sequence). The CDR3 loop spans 14 amino acids. The CDR3 DNA reads as TGTGCCAGCAGTCCGGGGTGGAGGGGTCAGCCCCAGCATTTT. Translated: CASSPGWRGQPQHF.

The V and J genes are TRBV11-3 and TRBJ1-5; a possible D gene is TRBD1 (5 bases). Germline V gives CDR1 SGHNT, CDR2 YENEEA. The CDR3 length is 13 residues. Between the trimmed V and J ends, which lost 3 bases and 5 bases, there was a span of 8 bases. The DNA of the CDR3 is TGTGCCAGCAGCTTGTGGGGGGATCAGCCCCAGCATTTT. Its protein is CASSLWGDQPQHF. Full variable domain (missing parts from reference TRBV11-3 and TRBJ1-5): EAGVVQSPRYKIIEKKQPVAFWCNPISGHNTLYWYLQNLGQGPELLIRYENEEAVDDSQLPKDRFSAERLKGVDSTLKIQPAELGDSAVYLCASSLWGDQPQHFGDGTRLSIL.

This chain joins TRBV6-5 and TRBJ1-5; 9 nucleotides agree with TRBD1. From germline, CDR1 is MNHEY and CDR2 SVGAGI. The trim removed 9 bases at V and 4 bases at J, leaving 4 bases unmatched. The CDR3 is made up of 13 amino acids. CDR3 residues: CASLGQGNQPQHF. The CDR3 DNA reads as TGTGCCAGTCTGGGACAGGGAAATCAGCCCCAGCATTTT.

V and J are TRBV6-2 or TRBV6-3 and TRBJ2-7, with TRBD2 as a possible D gene (5 bases). The CDR3 has 13 residues. Germline CDR1 reads MNHEY; CDR2 reads SVGEGT. Trimming took off 0 bases at V and 6 bases at J, with 9 bases between the two ends. CDR3 amino acids: CASSYSEAGEQYF. The CDR3, as DNA: TGTGCCAGCAGTTACTCGGAGGCGGGCGAGCAGTACTTC.

CDR3 in DNA: TGTGCCAGCACAGGGGAGAACAATGAGCAGTTCTTC. Translation gives CASTGENNEQFF. The rearrangement uses TRBV5-4 and TRBJ2-1; TRBD1 might be the D (6 bases). Trimming took off 6 bases at V and 5 bases at J, with 9 bases between the two ends. CDR3 size: 12 residues. Looked up from germline, CDR1 is SGHNT and CDR2 is YYREEE (reference sequence).

This clone was recorded a few times. This chain joins TRBV2 and TRBJ1-4; 8 positions agree with TRBD1. The CDR3 spans 16 residues. V gave up 3 bases and J gave up 10 bases; unmatched junction bases: 13. Germline assignment: CDR1 SNHLY and CDR2 FYNNEI. This CDR3 is CASSETRDRFLRKLFF. The CDR3 DNA reads as TGTGCCAGCAGTGAGACCCGGGACAGGTTTCTGCGAAAACTGTTTTTT.

V usage is TRBV28 and J usage is TRBJ2-5; 8 bases are a match to TRBD2. V lost 6 bases and J lost 1; bases outside the gene matches: 1. Per the germline V gene, CDR1 is MDHEN and CDR2 is SYDVKM. The CDR3 has 13 amino acids. The CDR3, as DNA: TGTGCCAGCAGACGGGGGGGCCAAGAGACCCAGTACTTC. Translated: CASRRGGQETQYF.

The chain joins TRBV5-4 to TRBJ2-5, with TRBD1 identical over 8 bases. CDR1 and CDR2 (germline): SGHNT, YYREEE (reference sequence). Trimming at V came to 3 bases and at J to 5 bases, leaving 6 bases not matched to a gene. The CDR3 is 14 amino acids. The CDR3 bases are TGTGCCAGCAGCTCGGACAGGGAAGGGGAGACCCAGTACTTC. Translation gives CASSSDREGETQYF.

The V call is TRBV19, the J call TRBJ1-5, with TRBD1 matching over 7 bases. The J segment lost 4 bases and the V segment lost 6 bases, leaving 6 bases of the junction unmatched. Germline CDR1 and CDR2: LNHDA and SQIVND (reference sequence). The CDR3 is made up of 14 amino acids. The CDR3 spells CASRNRGPNQPQHF. The CDR3 coding sequence is TGTGCCAGTAGGAACAGGGGACCTAATCAGCCCCAGCATTTT.

V is TRBV28 and J is TRBJ1-2, with TRBD1 as a possible D gene (5 bases). CDR3 length equals 13 residues. Germline-derived CDR1 and CDR2 are MDHEN and SYDVKM. V shed 3 bases and J shed 3 bases, with 8 bases lying between them. The CDR3 DNA reads TGTGCCAGCAGTTTGGGGCAGCACTATGGCTACACCTTC. Translated, it gives CASSLGQHYGYTF.

The rearrangement uses TRBV2 and TRBJ1-5; the D gene is possibly TRBD1 (6 bases). V was trimmed by 5 bases and J by 3 bases, leaving 11 bases between them. CDR1 SNHLY and CDR2 FYNNEI come from the germline V gene. This CDR3 is 14 amino acids long. The CDR3 DNA sequence: TGTGCCAGCAGTCCGGACAGCCCCAATCAGCCCCAGCATTTT. Translating it yields CASSPDSPNQPQHF.

The rearrangement links TRBV7-9 to TRBJ2-7, with 11 bases that match TRBD2. The V gene's germline CDR1 is SEHNR and CDR2 FQNEAQ (reference sequence). V lost 5 bases, J lost 6 bases, and 9 bases stayed unmatched. The CDR3 length is 15 residues. The CDR3 region has the DNA TGTGCCAGCAGCCCTCATAGCGGGGGGGCCGCCGAGCAGTACTTC. Translated, it gives CASSPHSGGAAEQYF.

Written as DNA, the CDR3 is TGTGCCAGCACGCCGGGGGGACGGGACGAAGCTTTCTTT. Protein: CASTPGGRDEAFF. This chain uses TRBV28 with TRBJ1-1; D is possibly TRBD1 (5 bases). The CDR3 contains 13 residues. Per germline, CDR1 MDHEN and CDR2 SYDVKM. Trimming stripped 7 bases from V and 8 bases from J, with 17 bases between. Full variable domain (outside the CDR3, taken from reference TRBV28 and TRBJ1-1): DVKVTQSSRYLVKRTGEKVFLECVQDMDHENMFWYRQDPGLGLRLIYFSYDVKMKEKGDIPEGYSVSREKKERFSLILESASTNQTSMYLCASTPGGRDEAFFGQGTRLTVV.

A remark on this clone: An end of the junction differs from the germline gene, which may be a read error. V is TRBV7-6 and J is TRBJ2-5; TRBD2 agrees at 7 bases. Germline V lookup: CDR1 SGHVS, CDR2 FNYEAQ. This CDR3 has 14 residues. The CDR3 here is CASSSRDYQGTQYF. The CDR3, as DNA: TGTGCCAGCAGCTCCCGGGACTACCAAGGGACCCAGTACTTC.

This clone has a handful of counts. The chain couples TRBV5-1 to TRBJ1-1; tentatively, D is TRBD1 (5 bases). Per germline, CDR1 SGHRS and CDR2 YFSETQ. V gave up 2 bases and J gave up 5 bases, with 10 bases separating them. The CDR3 extends over 13 amino acids. The CDR3 DNA follows: TGCGCCAGCAGCTTCAGGGATCAGACTGAAGCTTTCTTT. It codes for CASSFRDQTEAFF.

CDR3 coding DNA: TGCGCCAGCAGCTTGGATCTAGCGGGGGGCGGCCAGTACTTC. Amino acid sequence: CASSLDLAGGGQYF. This chain links TRBV5-1 with TRBJ2-5, with TRBD2 matching over 11 bases. The CDR3 contains 14 residues. Germline assignment: CDR1 SGHRS and CDR2 YFSETQ. V was clipped by 0 bases and J by 10 bases; unmatched bases: 5.

DNA for the CDR3: TGTGCCAGCAGCGGGCGGGAAAACACTGAAGCTTTCTTT. The encoded protein is CASSGRENTEAFF. This chain joins TRBV5-4 and TRBJ1-1; no clear D. With 4 bases removed from V and 2 bases from J, the gap between germline ends came to 9 bases. Germline V gene lookup returns CDR1 SGHNT and CDR2 YYREEE (reference sequence). The CDR3 extends over 13 amino acids.

This rearrangement joins TRBV27 to TRBJ1-5, with 7 bases lining up with TRBD1. This CDR3 is 14 amino acids long. CDR1 and CDR2 (germline): MNHEY, SMNVEV (reference sequence). V lost 4 bases and J lost 3; bases outside the gene matches: 3. Written as DNA, the CDR3 is TGTGCCAGCAGTTCGGGACAGTACAATCAGCCCCAGCATTTT. This translates into CASSSGQYNQPQHF.

This chain uses TRBV28 with TRBJ2-7; 9 bases align to TRBD1. CDR1 is MDHEN, CDR2 SYDVKM, per germline. V was pared by 3 bases and J by 5 bases, with 8 bases of the junction left unmatched. The CDR3 spans 15 residues. The CDR3 DNA sequence: TGTGCCAGCAGTTTGTATGACAGGGGGGCCAACGAGCAGTACTTC. Translating it yields CASSLYDRGANEQYF. Supplemented by reference TRBV28 and TRBJ2-7, the full variable domain reads DVKVTQSSRYLVKRTGEKVFLECVQDMDHENMFWYRQDPGLGLRLIYFSYDVKMKEKGDIPEGYSVSREKKERFSLILESASTNQTSMYLCASSLYDRGANEQYFGPGTRLTVT.

The V and J genes are TRBV4-1 and TRBJ2-3; TRBD2 agrees at 11 bases. From germline, CDR1 is MGHRA and CDR2 YSYEKL. The CDR3 loop spans 18 amino acids. V shed 4 bases, J shed 2 bases, and the junction held 11 bases outside the gene matches. The CDR3 loop reads CASSLQEPGLAATDTQYF. For the CDR3, the DNA is TGCGCCAGCAGCCTCCAAGAACCGGGACTAGCGGCCACAGATACGCAGTATTTT.

The genes are TRBV28 and TRBJ2-2; D is uncertain. The CDR3 is made up of 16 amino acids. Germline V gives CDR1 MDHEN, CDR2 SYDVKM. V shed 6 bases and J shed 3 bases, with 17 bases lying between them. In DNA form, the CDR3 reads TGTGCCAGCAGCCGGAACCCAGGTTGGGACACCGGGGAGCTGTTTTTT. It translates to CASSRNPGWDTGELFF.

This chain joins TRBV4-1 and TRBJ2-1; D gene unclear. The CDR3 is 19 residues long. Germline V gene sequence: CDR1 MGHRA, CDR2 YSYEKL. The V end was cut by 4 bases, the J end by 0 bases, with 22 bases between. The CDR3 bases are TGCGCCAGCAGCCGGGCCGACCACGCGAGAGTGAGCTCCTACAATGAGCAGTTCTTC. Translation: CASSRADHARVSSYNEQFF.

This clone is medium-sized within its sample. The V gene is TRBV27, the J gene TRBJ1-5; 7 nucleotides align to TRBD1. CDR1 and CDR2 (germline): MNHEY, SMNVEV (reference sequence). This CDR3 has 14 residues. After removal of 9 bases from V and 7 bases from J, the junction contained 12 bases not matched to a gene. This CDR3 is CARPIGGARQPQHF. In nucleotides, the CDR3 is TGTGCCAGACCGATAGGGGGCGCGCGGCAGCCCCAGCATTTT.

The chain is built from TRBV11-2 and TRBJ2-1, with TRBD1 matching over 7 bases. The V segment lost 8 bases and the J segment 8 bases; nucleotides outside the gene matches: 9. The CDR3 is made up of 13 amino acids. Looked up from germline, CDR1 is SGHAT and CDR2 is FQNNGV. The chain's CDR3 is CASLTYRGHEQFF. Written as DNA, the CDR3 is TGTGCCAGCTTGACTTACAGGGGTCATGAGCAGTTCTTC.

The rearrangement uses TRBV7-2 and TRBJ2-1; TRBD1 matches 9 bases. Germline CDR1 and CDR2: SGHTA and FQGNSA. CDR3 length: 16 amino acids. The ends lost 5 bases at V and 6 bases at J; junction bases unmatched: 11. CDR3 region: CASSVTGQGWSNEQFF. In DNA form, the CDR3 reads TGTGCCAGCAGCGTCACGGGACAGGGTTGGTCCAATGAGCAGTTCTTC.

The chain joins TRBV30 to TRBJ1-6; perhaps TRBD1 as D (6 bases). This CDR3 contains 15 residues. Germline V gene sequence: CDR1 GTSNPN, CDR2 SVGIG (reference sequence). V was shortened by 7 bases and J by 5 bases, with 18 bases between the two germline ends. The CDR3 sequence is CASKLGGTNNSPLHF. In DNA form, the CDR3 reads TGTGCCTCCAAATTGGGGGGGACAAATAATTCACCCCTCCACTTT.

The chain carries TRBV28 and TRBJ2-1, with TRBD2 matching over 7 bases. This CDR3 is 14 amino acids long. J lost 8 bases, V lost 6 bases, and 10 bases had no gene match. Germline V gene lookup returns CDR1 MDHEN and CDR2 SYDVKM. The CDR3 reads CASREGEGMDEQFF. In DNA form, the CDR3 reads TGTGCCAGCAGGGAAGGGGAGGGTATGGATGAGCAGTTCTTC.

The chain recombines TRBV9 with TRBJ1-4, with D hard to call. The ends were cut back, 1 base at V and 0 bases at J, with 7 bases in the middle. This CDR3 spans 15 amino acids. Germline V lookup: CDR1 SGDLS, CDR2 YYNGEE. CDR3 bases: TGTGCCAGCAGCGTAAGGAGTTCAACTAATGAAAAACTGTTTTTT. Amino acid sequence: CASSVRSSTNEKLFF.

The chain is built from TRBV19 and TRBJ1-3; D unresolved. The CDR3 runs to 14 residues. Trimming left V 5 bases short and J 0 bases short, with 8 bases between. CDR1 and CDR2 (germline): LNHDA, SQIVND (reference sequence). The CDR3 DNA sequence: TGTGCCAGTAGTCTCCTGTTCTCTGGAAACACCATATATTTT. It encodes CASSLLFSGNTIYF.